The 30 T cell receptor beta chains below come from one sample, sequenced in a study of vaccination and CD4 T cells after COVID-19. Treatment indicated: roughly 10-day PBMC culture with coronavirus spike peptide pools or control peptides (ViraFEST assay). Sequencing of DNA taken from cultured CD4+ T cells relied on the Oncomine TCR Beta short-read assay. TCRdb independently ran MiXCR on the PCR reads; one entry per CDR3 protein. The table includes roughly 20,000 distinct CDR3 sequences, 50% to 65% detected once. Their target antigens are unknown. The sample was CD4+ T cells from blood, cultured in vitro. The receptors shown here come from a human donor who had recovered from COVID-19.

This clonotype was seen only once. V is TRBV7-3 and J is TRBJ2-1; TRBD1 matches at 10 bases. Trimming at V came to 4 bases and at J to 5 bases, leaving 2 bases not matched to a gene. The CDR3 extends over 14 amino acids. CDR1 and CDR2 from the germline V gene are SGHTA and FQGTGA. The CDR3 bases are TGTGCCAGCAGCTCCGGGACAGGGGACAATGAGCAGTTCTTC. It is translated as CASSSGTGDNEQFF.

The chain uses TRBV7-2 and TRBJ1-5; weak D call: TRBD1 (5 bases). The length of the CDR3 is 15 residues. The germline V and J ends were trimmed by 5 bases and 3 bases, with 14 bases remaining between them. Germline V gene lookup returns CDR1 SGHTA and CDR2 FQGNSA. DNA for the CDR3: TGTGCCAGCAGCCTTAAAGGGGCCATCAATCAGCCCCAGCATTTT. Its protein is CASSLKGAINQPQHF.

V usage is TRBV20-1 and J usage is TRBJ1-2; 7 bases fit TRBD1. V gave up 6 bases and J gave up 8 bases; unmatched junction bases: 12. This CDR3 contains 13 residues. Germline CDR1 reads DFQATT; CDR2 reads SNEGSKA (reference sequence). The CDR3, as DNA: TGCAGTGCCAGGGGGGGTTGGGCAGAGGGCTACACCTTC. It is translated as CSARGGWAEGYTF.

Concerning this clonotype: The junction differs from germline at one of its ends, possibly a read error. V is TRBV7-9 and J is TRBJ2-3; D is perhaps TRBD2 (5 bases). The length of the CDR3 is 15 residues. Germline lookup yields CDR1 SEHNR and CDR2 FQNEAQ (reference sequence). The CDR3 loop reads CASSLATSEGDTQYF. The DNA for the CDR3 is TGTGCCAGCAGCCTAGCCACCTCAGAAGGGGATACGCAGTATTTT. The entire variable domain, with the rest obtained from reference TRBV7-9 and TRBJ2-3, is as follows: DTGVSQNPRHKITKRGQNVTFRCDPISEHNRLYWYRQTLGQGPEFLTYFQNEAQLEKSRLLSDRFSAERPKGSFSTLEIQRTEQGDSAMYLCASSLATSEGDTQYFGPGTRLTVL.

Only a few counts were recorded for this clonotype. The chain joins TRBV6-2 or TRBV6-3 to TRBJ2-5, with D perhaps given as TRBD1 or TRBD2 (5 bases each). Trimming cost V 7 bases and J 6 bases, with 15 bases left between them. The germline V gene has CDR1 MNHEY and CDR2 SVGEGT. CDR3 length: 13 residues. The CDR3: CASIQGGGKTQYF. CDR3 nucleotide sequence: TGTGCCAGCATCCAGGGTGGGGGAAAGACCCAGTACTTC.

The chain recombines TRBV10-1 with TRBJ2-7; possibly TRBD2 for D (6 bases). Trimming took 4 bases from V and 6 from J, leaving 10 bases between them. This CDR3 region has 12 residues. Germline CDR1 is WNHNN and CDR2 is SYGVQD (reference sequence). The CDR3 loop is CASSGGLLEQYF. The CDR3 region has the DNA TGCGCCAGCAGTGGGGGACTCCTCGAGCAGTACTTC.

J is TRBJ2-3 and V is TRBV6-1; 8 bases agree with TRBD2. The V gene's germline CDR1 is MNHNS and CDR2 SASEGT. This CDR3 has 15 residues. V lost 7 bases and J lost 0; bases outside the gene matches: 6. Here the CDR3 reads CASTGGGSSTDTQYF. The CDR3 coding sequence is TGTGCCAGCACCGGGGGGGGATCTAGCACAGATACGCAGTATTTT.

The rearrangement uses TRBV19 and TRBJ1-1, with a possible D match to TRBD1 (5 bases). Germline CDR1 LNHDA, CDR2 SQIVND (reference sequence). The germline V and J ends were trimmed by 8 bases and 0 bases, with 13 bases remaining between them. The CDR3 extends over 14 amino acids. The CDR3: CASDRDGMNTEAFF. The CDR3 DNA reads as TGTGCCAGTGACCGGGACGGCATGAACACTGAAGCTTTCTTT. Full variable domain (missing parts from reference TRBV19 and TRBJ1-1): DGGITQSPKYLFRKEGQNVTLSCEQNLNHDAMYWYRQDPGQGLRLIYYSQIVNDFQKGDIAEGYSVSREKKESFPLTVTSAQKNPTAFYLCASDRDGMNTEAFFGQGTRLTVV.

The chain joins TRBV10-3 to TRBJ2-1; 7 bases map to TRBD1. The CDR3 is 13 amino acids. Germline V gene lookup returns CDR1 ENHRY and CDR2 SYGVKD. V was pared by 10 bases and J by 15 bases, with 18 bases of the junction left unmatched. The CDR3 protein is CASRIRTGASSFF. The CDR3 coding sequence is TGTGCCAGCAGGATACGAACAGGGGCTAGTTCGTTCTTC.

This clonotype occurred a few times. The J gene is TRBJ1-5, the V gene TRBV12-3 or TRBV12-4; no definite D call. Trimming left V 3 bases short and J 0 bases short, with 9 bases between. The CDR3 is 15 residues long. In DNA, the CDR3 is TGTGCCAGCAGTTTCCCCGAACATAGCAATCAGCCCCAGCATTTT. Residues: CASSFPEHSNQPQHF.

The CDR3 DNA reads as TGTGCCAGCATCACGGAGGGGCGGAGCACAGATACGCAGTATTTT. Translating gives CASITEGRSTDTQYF. This sequence joins TRBV2 and TRBJ2-3; weak D call: TRBD2 (6 bases). The CDR3 sequence is 15 residues long. The germline gives CDR1 SNHLY, CDR2 FYNNEI. V shed 7 bases and J shed 0 bases, with 14 bases lying between them.

The chain uses TRBV7-2 and TRBJ2-7, with D uncertain. Trimming stripped 1 base from V and 1 base from J, with 8 bases between. Germline CDR1 and CDR2: SGHTA and FQGNSA. The CDR3 extends over 14 amino acids. The CDR3 spells CASSLVLGSYEQYF. The DNA of the CDR3 is TGTGCCAGCAGCTTAGTCTTAGGGTCCTACGAGCAGTACTTC.

This clonotype was detected a few times. The CDR3 DNA reads TGTGCCAGCAGCCCTCCTAGAACCACGGGACAGGGTTTCAGTCAGCCCCAGCATTTT. As protein: CASSPPRTTGQGFSQPQHF. The chain recombines TRBV6-1 with TRBJ1-5; the match to TRBD1 covers 9 bases. This CDR3 spans 19 amino acids. Unmatched junction bases numbered 21, after V lost 6 bases and J lost 6 bases. CDR1 is MNHNS and CDR2 is SASEGT in the germline V gene.

This clonotype has a handful of counts. The chain's CDR3 is CASSLLRTTYEQYF. The CDR3 coding sequence is TGTGCCAGCAGCTTATTAAGGACAACCTACGAGCAGTACTTC. The chain joins TRBV11-1 to TRBJ2-7; D might be TRBD1 (5 bases). From germline, CDR1 is SGHAT and CDR2 FQDESV (reference sequence). This CDR3 comprises 14 residues. V lost 2 bases, J lost 2 bases, and 10 bases lay in between.

The V call is TRBV19, the J call TRBJ1-5, with 10 bases lining up with TRBD1. J gave up 6 bases and V 5 bases, and 10 bases lay outside the gene matches. The length of the CDR3 is 16 residues. Germline values: CDR1 LNHDA, CDR2 SQIVND (reference sequence). The CDR3 reads CASSPGQGGFGQPQHF. The CDR3 DNA reads TGTGCCAGTAGTCCCGGACAGGGGGGTTTTGGTCAGCCCCAGCATTTT.

V and J are TRBV19 and TRBJ2-7, with TRBD1 identical over 10 bases. In germline, CDR1 is LNHDA, CDR2 SQIVND (reference sequence). The CDR3 extends over 15 amino acids. J lost 3 bases, V lost 10 bases, and 12 bases had no gene match. CDR3 protein: CATQRQGAPSYEQYF. CDR3 nucleotides: TGTGCCACCCAGAGACAGGGGGCCCCCAGCTACGAGCAGTACTTC.

This rearrangement joins TRBV27 to TRBJ1-3; D is ambiguous. This CDR3 contains 14 residues. The V gene's germline CDR1 is MNHEY and CDR2 SMNVEV (reference sequence). V lost 5 bases and J lost 0, with 8 bases in between. The CDR3 DNA reads as TGTGCCAGCAGTCCCGCTTACTCTGGAAACACCATATATTTT. Protein product: CASSPAYSGNTIYF.

This clonotype was detected once. The chain carries TRBV7-9 and TRBJ2-5; D might be TRBD1 (5 bases). V lost 5 bases, J lost 5 bases, and 15 bases lay in between. The CDR3 extends over 14 amino acids. Germline V CDR1 and CDR2: SEHNR, FQNEAQ (reference sequence). Written as DNA, the CDR3 is TGTGCCAGCAGCCCACCCAGGGCTATGGAGACCCAGTACTTC. Its translation: CASSPPRAMETQYF.

This clonotype was observed once. J is TRBJ2-1 and V is TRBV19; D not resolved. Trimming cost V 3 bases and J 0 bases, with 6 bases left between them. Looked up from germline, CDR1 is LNHDA and CDR2 is SQIVND (reference sequence). This CDR3 has 14 amino acids. Written as DNA, the CDR3 is TGTGCCAGTAGTATTTATAGCTCCTACAATGAGCAGTTCTTC. Protein: CASSIYSSYNEQFF.

This clonotype was counted only a few times. One end of the junction varies from germline; a read error may be responsible. CDR3 residues: CASRLRQGGGYTF. Here the CDR3 DNA reads TGTGCCAGCAGATTAAGACAGGGGGGTGGCTACACCTTC. The genes are TRBV7-3 and TRBJ1-2; 9 nucleotides agree with TRBD1. This CDR3 region has 13 residues. Germline values: CDR1 SGHTA, CDR2 FQGTGA.

This rearrangement joins TRBV5-1 to TRBJ1-1, with D unclear. Trimming removed 4 bases at V and 1 base at J, with 11 bases between. Germline lookup yields CDR1 SGHRS and CDR2 YFSETQ. This CDR3 has 14 residues. CDR3 sequence reads: CASSLYNENTEAFF. The CDR3 nucleotides read TGCGCCAGCAGCCTATATAATGAGAACACTGAAGCTTTCTTT.

This clonotype was observed a single time. CDR3 DNA sequence: TGTGCCAGCAGAGAAACAGGGTCTGGGGCCAACGTCCTGACTTTC. Translation gives CASRETGSGANVLTF. The chain joins TRBV2 to TRBJ2-6; D may be TRBD1 (6 bases). The V and J ends lost 6 bases and 1 base respectively, with 10 bases between them. Germline V gives CDR1 SNHLY, CDR2 FYNNEI. CDR3 length: 15 residues. The complete variable domain, with remaining parts taken from reference TRBV2 and TRBJ2-6, reads EPEVTQTPSHQVTQMGQEVILRCVPISNHLYFYWYRQILGQKVEFLVSFYNNEISEKSEIFDDQFSVERPDGSNFTLKIRSTKLEDSAMYFCASRETGSGANVLTFGAGSRLTVL.

The chain joins TRBV19 to TRBJ1-3; no firm D call. Germline assignment: CDR1 LNHDA and CDR2 SQIVND (reference sequence). The CDR3 contains 14 residues. V lost 2 bases and J 0 bases, leaving 5 bases between the germline ends. For the CDR3, the DNA is TGTGCCAGTAGTATATCTAACTCTGGAAACACCATATATTTT. Translating it yields CASSISNSGNTIYF.

This clonotype was counted only a few times. The J gene is TRBJ1-1, the V gene TRBV6-5; possibly TRBD1 for D (5 bases). The germline V gene encodes CDR1 MNHEY and CDR2 SVGAGI. The length of the CDR3 is 18 residues. V lost 4 bases to trimming and J lost 6 bases, with 27 bases between them. The CDR3: CASSFIPGPPGGPSEAFF. For the CDR3, the DNA is TGTGCCAGCAGTTTTATCCCGGGCCCCCCGGGGGGTCCATCTGAAGCTTTCTTT.

This clonotype was found a few times. The J gene is TRBJ2-5, the V gene TRBV6-2 or TRBV6-3, with TRBD2 matching 10 bases. The trim removed 7 bases at V and 5 bases at J, leaving 19 bases unmatched. CDR1 is MNHEY and CDR2 is SVGEGT in the germline V gene. This CDR3 has 18 amino acids. The CDR3 protein is CASTLGASGSIVLETQYF. CDR3 nucleotides: TGTGCCAGCACACTTGGGGCTAGCGGGAGTATAGTATTGGAGACCCAGTACTTC.

The chain employs TRBV18 and TRBJ2-3, with 9 bases that match TRBD2. CDR1 is KGHSH, CDR2 LQKENI, per germline. V shed 1 base, J shed 0 bases, and the junction held 5 bases outside the gene matches. The CDR3 covers 17 residues. DNA for the CDR3: TGTGCCAGCTCACCACAAGCGGGGGGATCTAGCACAGATACGCAGTATTTT. The encoded protein is CASSPQAGGSSTDTQYF. Based on the CDR3 plus reference TRBV18 and TRBJ2-3, the full variable domain is NAGVMQNPRHLVRRRGQEARLRCSPMKGHSHVYWYRQLPEEGLKFMVYLQKENIIDESGMPKERFSAEFPKEGPSILRIQQVVRGDSAAYFCASSPQAGGSSTDTQYFGPGTRLTVL.

The V and J genes are TRBV5-5 and TRBJ2-2; 9 positions match TRBD1. V shed 4 bases and J 5 bases; nucleotides not matched to a gene: 6. From germline, CDR1 is SGHKS and CDR2 YYEKEE (reference sequence). There are 15 residues in the CDR3. CDR3 loop: CASSPGTGRTGELFF. The CDR3 DNA reads TGTGCCAGCAGCCCAGGGACAGGGAGAACCGGGGAGCTGTTTTTT.

The chain is built from TRBV11-2 and TRBJ1-1, with 8 bases identical to TRBD1. V dropped 5 bases and J dropped 11; count of bases not matched to a gene: 10. The V gene's germline CDR1 is SGHAT and CDR2 FQNNGV. The CDR3 has 13 amino acids. The CDR3: CASSPQGGSFAFF. DNA for the CDR3: TGTGCCAGCAGCCCACAGGGGGGTTCGTTCGCTTTCTTT.

Only a few counts were recorded for this clonotype. This rearrangement joins TRBV20-1 to TRBJ2-3, with a weak D call TRBD1 (5 bases). The CDR3 has 14 residues. The germline V and J ends were trimmed by 6 bases and 0 bases, with 13 bases remaining between them. CDR1 is DFQATT and CDR2 is SNEGSKA in the germline V gene (reference sequence). The CDR3 coding sequence is TGCAGTGCGACCAGCAGGGATAGCACAGATACGCAGTATTTT. This encodes CSATSRDSTDTQYF.

The chain is built from TRBV10-1 and TRBJ2-3, with a possible D match to TRBD2 (10 bases). There are 23 residues in the CDR3. V was shortened by 11 bases and J by 5 bases, with 47 bases between the two germline ends. The germline V gene encodes CDR1 WNHNN and CDR2 SYGVQD (reference sequence). The CDR3 nucleotides are TGCGCCCCTAGGACTAGGGTACAGAGGACAGGGGCTAGCGGGAGACCCACGAAAGATACGCAGTATTTT. This encodes CAPRTRVQRTGASGRPTKDTQYF.